There are a few counts of the clone carrying this TCR beta chain. This CDR3 has 15 amino acids. V trimming: 4 bases; J trimming: 2 bases; junction bases outside the gene matches: 2. Germline V lookup: CDR1 SGDLS, CDR2 YYNGEE. A single record per CDR3 protein comes from TCRdb applying MiXCR to the RT-PCR reads. This sample carries tens of thousands of distinct CDR3 sequences, about 31% of them seen once, and the ten largest clones take about three quarters. The entry originates in a study of patients and donors after allogeneic stem cell transplantation. Specimen: blood, either unsorted or a sorted T cell fraction (not recorded which). J is TRBJ2-3 and V is TRBV9; 12 bases map to TRBD2. This clonotype was sampled from a human donor who was either an allogeneic HSCT recipient or a stem cell or donor lymphocyte infusion donor (not recorded which). It is not recorded whose cells these are; they may come from a transplant donor. In nucleotides, the CDR3 is TGTGCCAGCAGCCGGACTAGCGGGACCACAGATACGCAGTATTTT. It is translated as CASSRTSGTTDTQYF.